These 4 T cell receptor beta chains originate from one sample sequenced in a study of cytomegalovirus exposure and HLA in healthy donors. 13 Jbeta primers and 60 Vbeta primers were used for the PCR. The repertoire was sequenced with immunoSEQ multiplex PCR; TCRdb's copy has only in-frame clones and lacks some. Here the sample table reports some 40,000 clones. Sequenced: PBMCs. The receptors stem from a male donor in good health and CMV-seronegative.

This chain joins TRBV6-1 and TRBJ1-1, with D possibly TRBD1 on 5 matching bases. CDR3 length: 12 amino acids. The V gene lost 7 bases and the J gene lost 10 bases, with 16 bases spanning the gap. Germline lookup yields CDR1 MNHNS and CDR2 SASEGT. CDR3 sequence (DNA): TGTGCCAGCATTGGGGCCCAACGGTCAGCTTTCTTT. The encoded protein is CASIGAQRSAFF.

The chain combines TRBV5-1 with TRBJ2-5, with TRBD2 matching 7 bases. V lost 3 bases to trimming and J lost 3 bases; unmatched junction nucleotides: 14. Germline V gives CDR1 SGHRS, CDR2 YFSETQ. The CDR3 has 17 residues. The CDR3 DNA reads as TGCGCCAGCAGCTCGACCGCTTCGACTAGCAGGAAAGAGACCCAGTACTTC. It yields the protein CASSSTASTSRKETQYF.

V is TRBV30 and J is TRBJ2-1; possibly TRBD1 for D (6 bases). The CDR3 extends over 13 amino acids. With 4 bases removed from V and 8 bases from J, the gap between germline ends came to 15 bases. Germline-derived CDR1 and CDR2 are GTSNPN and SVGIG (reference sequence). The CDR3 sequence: CAWNRDLGDEQFF. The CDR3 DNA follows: TGTGCCTGGAACAGGGACCTCGGGGATGAGCAGTTCTTC. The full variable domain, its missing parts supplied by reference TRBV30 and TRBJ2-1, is SQTIHQWPATLVQPVGSPLSLECTVEGTSNPNLYWYRQAAGRGLQLLFYSVGIGQISSEVPQNLSASRPQDRQFILSSKKLLLSDSGFYLCAWNRDLGDEQFFGPGTRLTVL.

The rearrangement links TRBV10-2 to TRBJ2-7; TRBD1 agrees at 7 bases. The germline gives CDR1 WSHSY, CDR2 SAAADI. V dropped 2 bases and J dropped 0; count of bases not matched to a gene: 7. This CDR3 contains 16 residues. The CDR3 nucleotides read TGCGCCAGCAGTGAGACAGGGGCGTTAAACTCCTACGAGCAGTACTTC. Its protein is CASSETGALNSYEQYF.